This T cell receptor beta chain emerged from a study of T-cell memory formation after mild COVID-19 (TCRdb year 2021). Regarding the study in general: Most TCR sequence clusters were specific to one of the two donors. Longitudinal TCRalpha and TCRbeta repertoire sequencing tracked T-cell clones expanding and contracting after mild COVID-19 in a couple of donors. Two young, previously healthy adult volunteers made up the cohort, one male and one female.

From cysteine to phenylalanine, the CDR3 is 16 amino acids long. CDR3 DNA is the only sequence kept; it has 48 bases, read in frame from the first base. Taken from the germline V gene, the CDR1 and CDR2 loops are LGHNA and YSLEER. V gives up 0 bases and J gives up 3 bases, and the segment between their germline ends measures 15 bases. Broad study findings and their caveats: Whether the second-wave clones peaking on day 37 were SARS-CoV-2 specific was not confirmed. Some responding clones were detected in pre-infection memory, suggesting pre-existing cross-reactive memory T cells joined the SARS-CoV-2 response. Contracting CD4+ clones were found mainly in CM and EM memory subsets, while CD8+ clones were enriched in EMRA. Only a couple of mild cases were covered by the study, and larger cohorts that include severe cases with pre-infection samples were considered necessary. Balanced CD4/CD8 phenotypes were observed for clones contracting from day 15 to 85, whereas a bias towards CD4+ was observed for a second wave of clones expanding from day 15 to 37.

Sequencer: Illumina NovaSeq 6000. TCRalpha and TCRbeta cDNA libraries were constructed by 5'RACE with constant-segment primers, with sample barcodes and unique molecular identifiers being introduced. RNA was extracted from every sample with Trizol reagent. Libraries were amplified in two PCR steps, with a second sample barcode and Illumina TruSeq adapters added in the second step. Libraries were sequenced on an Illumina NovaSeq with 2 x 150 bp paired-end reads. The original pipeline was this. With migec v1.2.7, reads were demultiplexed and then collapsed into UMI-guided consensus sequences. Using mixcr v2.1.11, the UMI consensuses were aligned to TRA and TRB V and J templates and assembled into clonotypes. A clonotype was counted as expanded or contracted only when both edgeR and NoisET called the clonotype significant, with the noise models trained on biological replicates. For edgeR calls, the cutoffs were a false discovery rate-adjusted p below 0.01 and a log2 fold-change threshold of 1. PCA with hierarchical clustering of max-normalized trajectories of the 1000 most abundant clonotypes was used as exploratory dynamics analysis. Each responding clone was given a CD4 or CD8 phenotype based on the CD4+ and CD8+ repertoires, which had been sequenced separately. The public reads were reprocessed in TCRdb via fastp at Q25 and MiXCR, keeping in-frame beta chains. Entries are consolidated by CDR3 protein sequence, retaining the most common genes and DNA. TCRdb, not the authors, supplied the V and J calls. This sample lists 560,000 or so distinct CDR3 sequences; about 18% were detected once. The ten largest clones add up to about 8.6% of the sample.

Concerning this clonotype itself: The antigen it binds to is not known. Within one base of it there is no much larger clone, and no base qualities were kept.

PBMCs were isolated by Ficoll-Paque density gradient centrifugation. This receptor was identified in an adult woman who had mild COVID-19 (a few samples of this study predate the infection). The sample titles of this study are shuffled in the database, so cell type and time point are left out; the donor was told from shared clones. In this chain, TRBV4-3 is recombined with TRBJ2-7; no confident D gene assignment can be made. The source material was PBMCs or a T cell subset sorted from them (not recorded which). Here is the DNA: TGCGCCAGCAGCCAAGATGTTCTGGGGATTTACTACGAGCAGTACTTC. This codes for CASSQDVLGIYYEQYF.